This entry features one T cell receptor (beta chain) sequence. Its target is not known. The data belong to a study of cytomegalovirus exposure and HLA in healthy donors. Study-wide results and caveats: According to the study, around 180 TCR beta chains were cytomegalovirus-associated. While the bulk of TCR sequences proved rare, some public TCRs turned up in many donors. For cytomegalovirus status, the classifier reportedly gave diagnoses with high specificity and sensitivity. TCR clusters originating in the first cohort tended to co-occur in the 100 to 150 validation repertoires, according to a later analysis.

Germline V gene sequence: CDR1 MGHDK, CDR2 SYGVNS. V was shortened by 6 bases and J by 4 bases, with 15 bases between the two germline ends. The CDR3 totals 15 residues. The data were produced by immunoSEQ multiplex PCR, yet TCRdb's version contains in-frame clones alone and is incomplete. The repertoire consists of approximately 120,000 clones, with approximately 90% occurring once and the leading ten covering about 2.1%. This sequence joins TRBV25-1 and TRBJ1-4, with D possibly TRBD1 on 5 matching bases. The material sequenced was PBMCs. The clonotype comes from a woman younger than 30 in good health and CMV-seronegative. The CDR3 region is CASSRSRADNEKLFF. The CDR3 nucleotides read TGTGCCAGCAGCAGATCCAGGGCGGATAATGAAAAACTGTTTTTT.